Below are 5 T cell receptor beta chains sequenced from a single sample in a study of T-cell reconstitution after alpha-beta-depleted transplantation in children. Library preparation (for TCRbeta) was performed with unique molecular identifiers. TCRdb redid the calling of the PCR reads with MiXCR, one entry per CDR3 protein. The sample shows 700,000 to 950,000 distinct CDR3 sequences, approximately 15% of them seen only once. Sequencing used PBMCs, mostly from graft donor cells, obtained 360 days after TCRalphabeta/CD19-depleted stem cell transplant. These receptor sequences come from a male patient aged 5 to 17 who had a stem cell transplant for acute lymphoblastic leukemia, so the T cells may come from the graft donor.

This clonotype came up many times. The J gene is TRBJ2-3, the V gene TRBV6-1; tentatively, D is TRBD2 (5 bases). The CDR3 covers 16 residues. Trimming took 5 bases from V and 0 from J, leaving 15 bases between them. The V gene's germline CDR1 is MNHNS and CDR2 SASEGT. The CDR3 DNA sequence: TGTGCCAGCAGTCCGGTAGTAGGCGGGAGCACAGATACGCAGTATTTT. This encodes CASSPVVGGSTDTQYF.

V gene TRBV2 combines with J gene TRBJ2-7; tentative D call: TRBD1 (7 bases). Trimming pared 9 bases from V and 3 bases from J, leaving 15 bases between. The CDR3 totals 13 residues. Germline lookup yields CDR1 SNHLY and CDR2 FYNNEI. The CDR3 loop is CASRGAGGYEQYF. CDR3 bases: TGTGCCAGTAGGGGGGCAGGGGGCTACGAGCAGTACTTC.

In this sample, this clonotype turned up a few times. The genes are TRBV29-1 and TRBJ2-7; D might be TRBD1 (6 bases). The CDR3 sequence is 11 residues long. CDR1 and CDR2 (germline): SQVTM, ANQGSEA. With 6 bases removed from V and 7 bases from J, the gap between germline ends came to 13 bases. The chain's CDR3 is CSVNWGREQYF. CDR3 bases: TGCAGCGTGAACTGGGGGCGTGAGCAGTACTTC.

Turning to this clonotype: The junction does not match germline at one end; this may be a read error. The rearrangement links TRBV12-3 or TRBV12-4 to TRBJ2-6; 7 nucleotides align to TRBD1. This CDR3 comprises 19 residues. The CDR3 DNA reads TGTACCAGCAGTCTCATTGCCGGGACAGCGAGCTCTGGGGCCAACGTCCTGACTTTC. Encoded protein: CTSSLIAGTASSGANVLTF.

This clonotype was seen a handful of times. The rearrangement links TRBV6-5 to TRBJ2-1; TRBD2 is a possible D gene (6 bases). Per the germline V gene, CDR1 is MNHEY and CDR2 is SVGAGI. The CDR3 totals 15 residues. V shed 0 bases and J shed 4 bases, with 10 bases lying between them. CDR3 bases: TGTGCCAGCAGTTACTCGAGACGGGGGTACAATGAGCAGTTCTTC. It specifies CASSYSRRGYNEQFF.